These T cell receptor beta chains were read from a single sample in a study of CD8 T cells in Susac syndrome. TCRdb recomputed calls from the immunoSEQ multiplex PCR reads with MiXCR, one row per CDR3 protein. This sample carries some 220,000 distinct CDR3 sequences, approximately 95% of them seen once, and the ten largest clones take 0.085% to 0.1%. Material: CD4+ T cells from PBMCs. These receptors were taken from a human donor with multiple sclerosis. Each CDR3 is given with its conserved first and last residue. A D gene is named only where the DNA matches it firmly. Not all rows give a size; the values are once, few, many and, for expanded clones, a class.

clone_size d_call j_call v_call cdr3_nt cdr3_aa
. TRBD1 TRBJ1-2 TRBV4-1 TGCGCCAGCAGCCAAGATCGGGCCAGGGGGTATGGCTACACCTTC CASSQDRARGYGYTF
. . TRBJ1-1 TRBV2 TGTGCCAGCAGAGCAGGGGAGGCTGAAGCTTTCTTT CASRAGEAEAFF
. . TRBJ2-7 TRBV27 TGTGCCAGCAGCTTCGTGGGGGGCGAGCAGTACTTC CASSFVGGEQYF
. TRBD1 TRBJ1-2 TRBV14 TGTGCCAGCAGCCATTCCGGACAGGGAAGAAACTATGGCTACACCTTC CASSHSGQGRNYGYTF
. TRBD1 TRBJ2-3 TRBV23-1 TGCGCCAGCAGTCAAATTCTGACAGGGATGGAGGCAGATACGCAGTATTTT CASSQILTGMEADTQYF
. . TRBJ1-2 TRBV13 TGTGCCAGCAGCTTACTCCAATGGGGGGACCACACCTTC CASSLLQWGDHTF
. . TRBJ1-1 TRBV20-1 TGCAGTGCTAGGCGGACGGGGGTGAACACTGAAGCTTTCTTT CSARRTGVNTEAFF
. . TRBJ1-5 TRBV30 TGTGCCTGGGCCCCCGGTAGCAATCAGCCCCAGCATTTT CAWAPGSNQPQHF
once . TRBJ1-1 TRBV5-1 TGCGCCAGCAGCTTGGACAGGGTGGGCACTGAAGCTTTCTTT CASSLDRVGTEAFF
once TRBD1 TRBJ1-2 TRBV25-1 TGTGCCAGCGGTGGACAGGGAGGGACCTATGGCTACACCTTC CASGGQGGTYGYTF
. . TRBJ1-1 TRBV3-1 TGTGCCAGCAGCCATGACAGGATGAACACTGAAGCTTTCTTT CASSHDRMNTEAFF
. TRBD1 TRBJ1-1 TRBV29-1 TGCAGCGCTTACAAGACAGGGGCGAACACTGAAGCTTTCTTT CSAYKTGANTEAFF
. . TRBJ2-1 TRBV6-5 TGTGCCAGCAGTCCCCAGGGATACAATGAGCAGTTCTTC CASSPQGYNEQFF
. TRBD2 TRBJ2-1 TRBV20-1 TGCAGTGCCCCCCGACTAGCGGGAGAGTCAAATGAGCAGTTCTTC CSAPRLAGESNEQFF
. TRBD1 TRBJ1-1 TRBV6-5 TGTGCCAGCACCGTGACAGGGGCAGCCACTGAAGCTTTCTTT CASTVTGAATEAFF
. . TRBJ2-3 TRBV10-2 TGCGCCAGCAGAGGTATTTTAGATACGCAGTATTTT CASRGILDTQYF
. . TRBJ2-7 TRBV30 TGTGCCTGGAGTGCCATTGACACTTTGTCCTACGAGCAGTACTTC CAWSAIDTLSYEQYF
. TRBD1 TRBJ2-7 TRBV29-1 TGCAGCGTAGACGGGACAGGGGGCTACGAGCAGTACTTC CSVDGTGGYEQYF
. TRBD2 TRBJ2-3 TRBV5-1 TGCGCCAGCAGCTGGGGGGGACTAGCCCTCACAGATACGCAGTATTTT CASSWGGLALTDTQYF
. TRBD1 TRBJ1-2 TRBV20-1 TGCAGTGCTAGTGGCCAGGGGGCGGCTAACTATGGCTACACCTTC CSASGQGAANYGYTF
. . TRBJ2-1 TRBV2 TGTGCCAGCAGTGAATGGGTAGATTACAATGAGCAGTTCTTC CASSEWVDYNEQFF
. TRBD1 TRBJ1-2 TRBV5-4 TGTGCCAGCAGGCTGACAGGGTCGACTGGCTACACCTTC CASRLTGSTGYTF
. . TRBJ1-2 TRBV4-1 TGCGCCAGCAGCCAAGCCAGGGGTAACTATGGCTACACCTTC CASSQARGNYGYTF
. . TRBJ2-7 TRBV23-1 TGCGCCAGGGAAAACCGGGAGTACTTC CARENREYF
. . TRBJ2-1 TRBV28 TGTGCCAGCAGTCTCCCCTACAGGGTAAACGGACTAGGGGCCCACAATGAGCAGTTCTTC CASSLPYRVNGLGAHNEQFF
. . TRBJ1-2 TRBV5-1 TGCGCCAGCACCAAGGACAGATATGGCTACACCTTC CASTKDRYGYTF
. TRBD2 TRBJ2-5 TRBV5-4 TGTGCCAGCAGCGCAGCGGGACGACAAGAGACCCAGTACTTC CASSAAGRQETQYF
. . TRBJ1-2 TRBV12-3/TRBV12-4 TGTGCCAGCAGTTTAGGGAACTATGGCTACACCTTC CASSLGNYGYTF
. TRBD1 TRBJ1-5 TRBV29-1 TGCAGCGTAGGTACAGGGGTTACTCAGCCCCAGCATTTT CSVGTGVTQPQHF
. . TRBJ2-5 TRBV18 TGTGCCAGCTCACCATCAAGGCCTCAAGAGACCCAGTACTTC CASSPSRPQETQYF
. . TRBJ1-5 TRBV20-1 TGCAGTGCTAGGCGGAGGGGTAGCAATCAGCCCCAGCATTTT CSARRRGSNQPQHF
once . TRBJ2-7 TRBV6-8 TGTGCCAGCAGTTACCCCGCATCAGGTCCTTCCTACGAGCAGTACTTC CASSYPASGPSYEQYF
. . TRBJ1-3 TRBV14 TGTGCCAGCAGCCTCGGAGGAGGGTGGAACACCATATATTTT CASSLGGGWNTIYF
. . TRBJ2-7 TRBV30 TGTGCCTGGAGCGCAGGGGTCGGGTACGAGCAGTACTTC CAWSAGVGYEQYF
. . TRBJ2-1 TRBV9 TGTGCCAGCAGCGTGGCGGTAGGGCACAATGAGCAGTTCTTC CASSVAVGHNEQFF
. . TRBJ2-7 TRBV10-3 TGTGCCATTAGGGGTGTGGGTTACGAGCAGTACTTC CAIRGVGYEQYF
. TRBD1 TRBJ1-1 TRBV14 TGTGCCAGCAGCTTGCGTACAGGGGGGAACACTGAAGCTTTCTTT CASSLRTGGNTEAFF
. . TRBJ2-1 TRBV3-1 TGTGCCAGCAGCCAAGGGAGCGGCCCGGGCAATGAGCAGTTCTTC CASSQGSGPGNEQFF
once . TRBJ2-4 TRBV12-3/TRBV12-4 TGTGCCAGCAGCCCGGAGGGAATCAAAAACATTCAGTACTTC CASSPEGIKNIQYF
. TRBD2 TRBJ2-3 TRBV7-2 TGTGCCAGCAGCCTCGGGGGGAGCGGGGGGACAGATACGCAGTATTTT CASSLGGSGGTDTQYF
. TRBD1 TRBJ1-2 TRBV15 TGTGCCACCAGCAGAGATGGGACAGGGTCTAACTATGGCTACACCTTC CATSRDGTGSNYGYTF
. . TRBJ2-1 TRBV5-1 TGCGCCAGCAGCTTGGGACAGGCCAAGCAGTTCTTC CASSLGQAKQFF
. . TRBJ1-1 TRBV7-9 TGTGCCAGCAGCTTAGTTTCGGTTATGAACACTGAAGCTTTCTTT CASSLVSVMNTEAFF
. . TRBJ2-4 TRBV20-1 TGCAGTGCTAGAGATCCACTGGTCTTCGTTCAGTACTTC CSARDPLVFVQYF
once TRBD1 TRBJ1-2 TRBV20-1 TGCAGTGCTAGGCGGACAGGGCAGGGCTACACCTTC CSARRTGQGYTF
. TRBD2 TRBJ2-1 TRBV29-1 TGCAGCGTTCAAGGGACTAGCGGCTACTACAATGAGCAGTTCTTC CSVQGTSGYYNEQFF
. . TRBJ2-1 TRBV2 TGTGCCAGCAGTTCCCCCACTAGAGTCTCCTACAATGAGCAGTTCTTC CASSSPTRVSYNEQFF
. . TRBJ2-1 TRBV30 TGTGCCTGGGAGAGCTACAATGAGCAGTTCTTC CAWESYNEQFF
once . TRBJ1-5 TRBV6-1 TGTGCCAGCAGTGAAAGTCAGCCCCAGCATTTT CASSESQPQHF
. TRBD1 TRBJ1-1 TRBV7-2 TGTGCCAGCAGTCAGAACAGGGGTAAGGGACACACTGAAGCTTTCTTT CASSQNRGKGHTEAFF
. TRBD2 TRBJ2-1 TRBV13 TGTGCCAGCAGCTTTGGCCTAGCGGGAGACAATGAGCAGTTCTTC CASSFGLAGDNEQFF
. . TRBJ2-1 TRBV27 TGTGCCAGCAGCCCGGCCCAGAAGCGGAATGAGCAGTTCTTC CASSPAQKRNEQFF
. TRBD2 TRBJ2-3 TRBV2 TGTGCCAGCAGTGTAACTAGCGGGAGAATCACAGATACGCAGTATTTT CASSVTSGRITDTQYF
. . TRBJ1-1 TRBV3-1 TGTGCCAGCAGCCAGGGGAACATGAACACTGAAGCTTTCTTT CASSQGNMNTEAFF
. . TRBJ2-1 TRBV28 TGTGCCAGCATAAGGGGACTTCAGAATGAGCAGTTCTTC CASIRGLQNEQFF
. . TRBJ1-1 TRBV3-1 TGTGCCAGCAGCCAAGTCAAATCGGGCAGGAATGAAGCTTTCTTT CASSQVKSGRNEAFF